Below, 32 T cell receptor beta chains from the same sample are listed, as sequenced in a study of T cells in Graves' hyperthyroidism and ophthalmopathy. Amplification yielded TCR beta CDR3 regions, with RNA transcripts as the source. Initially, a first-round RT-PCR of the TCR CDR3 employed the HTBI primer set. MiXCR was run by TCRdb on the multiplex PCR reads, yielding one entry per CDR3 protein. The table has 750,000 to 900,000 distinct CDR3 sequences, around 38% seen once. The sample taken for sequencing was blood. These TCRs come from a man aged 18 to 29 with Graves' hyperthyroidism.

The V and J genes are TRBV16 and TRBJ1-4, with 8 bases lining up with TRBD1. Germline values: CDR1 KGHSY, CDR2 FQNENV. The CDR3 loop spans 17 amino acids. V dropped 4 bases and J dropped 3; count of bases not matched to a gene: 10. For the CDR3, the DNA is TGTGCCAGCAGCCCGCCGACAGGGGCGCGGGCTAATGAAAAACTGTTTTTT. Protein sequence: CASSPPTGARANEKLFF.

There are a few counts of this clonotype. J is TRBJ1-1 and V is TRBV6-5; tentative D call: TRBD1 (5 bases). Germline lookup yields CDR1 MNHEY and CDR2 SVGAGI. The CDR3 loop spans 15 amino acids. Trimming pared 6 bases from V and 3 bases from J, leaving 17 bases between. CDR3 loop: CASSTVWGGDTEAFF. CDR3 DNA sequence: TGTGCCAGCAGCACGGTGTGGGGCGGTGACACTGAAGCTTTCTTT.

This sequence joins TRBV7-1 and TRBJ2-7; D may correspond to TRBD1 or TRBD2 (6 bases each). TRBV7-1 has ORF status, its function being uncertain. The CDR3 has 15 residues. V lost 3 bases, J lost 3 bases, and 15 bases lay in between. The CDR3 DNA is TGTGCCAGCAGCTCTTATGGGGGGCCGGACTACGAGCAGTACTTC. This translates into CASSSYGGPDYEQYF.

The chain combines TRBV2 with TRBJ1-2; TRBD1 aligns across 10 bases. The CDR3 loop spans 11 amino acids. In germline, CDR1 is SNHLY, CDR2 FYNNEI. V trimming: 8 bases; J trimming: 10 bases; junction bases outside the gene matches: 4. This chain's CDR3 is CASGTGAFYTF. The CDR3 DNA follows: TGTGCCAGCGGGACAGGGGCATTCTACACCTTC.

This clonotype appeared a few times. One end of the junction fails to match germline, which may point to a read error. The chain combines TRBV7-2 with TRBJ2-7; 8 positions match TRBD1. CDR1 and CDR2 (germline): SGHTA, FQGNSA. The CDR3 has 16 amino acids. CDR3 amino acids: CASSQERGQGAYEQYF. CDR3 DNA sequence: TGCGCCAGCAGCCAAGAGAGAGGACAGGGCGCCTACGAGCAGTACTTC.

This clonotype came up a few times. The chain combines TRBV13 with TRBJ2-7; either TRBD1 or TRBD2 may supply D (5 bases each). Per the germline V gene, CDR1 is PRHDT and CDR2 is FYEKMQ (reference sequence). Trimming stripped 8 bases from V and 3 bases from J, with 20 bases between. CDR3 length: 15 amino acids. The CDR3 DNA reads TGTGCCAGCGAAAATTCCCGGGACGGGTTCTACGAGCAGTACTTC. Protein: CASENSRDGFYEQYF. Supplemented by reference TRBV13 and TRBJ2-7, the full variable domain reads AAGVIQSPRHLIKEKRETATLKCYPIPRHDTVYWYQQGPGQDPQFLISFYEKMQSDKGSIPDRFSAQQFSDYHSELNMSSLELGDSALYFCASENSRDGFYEQYFGPGTRLTVT.

For the CDR3, the DNA is TGCAGTGCTAGAGATTATCTAGCCTACGAGCAGTACTTC. Encoded protein: CSARDYLAYEQYF. The rearrangement uses TRBV20-1 and TRBJ2-7; D is ambiguous. V was clipped by 0 bases and J by 2 bases, with 8 bases between them. Germline CDR1 is DFQATT and CDR2 is SNEGSKA (reference sequence). This CDR3 spans 13 amino acids.

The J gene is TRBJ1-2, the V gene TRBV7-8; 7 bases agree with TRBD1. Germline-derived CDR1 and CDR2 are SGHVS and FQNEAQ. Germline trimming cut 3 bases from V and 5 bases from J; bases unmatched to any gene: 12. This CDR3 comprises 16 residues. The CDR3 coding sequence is TGTGCCAGCAGCTTGATTGGGTCAGGGGGTTCGTATGGCTACACCTTC. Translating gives CASSLIGSGGSYGYTF.

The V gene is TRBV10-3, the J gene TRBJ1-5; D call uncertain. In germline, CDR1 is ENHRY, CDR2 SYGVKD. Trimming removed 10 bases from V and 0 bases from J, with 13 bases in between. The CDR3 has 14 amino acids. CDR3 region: CASQPVHSNQPQHF. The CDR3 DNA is TGTGCCAGCCAACCCGTCCATAGCAATCAGCCCCAGCATTTT.

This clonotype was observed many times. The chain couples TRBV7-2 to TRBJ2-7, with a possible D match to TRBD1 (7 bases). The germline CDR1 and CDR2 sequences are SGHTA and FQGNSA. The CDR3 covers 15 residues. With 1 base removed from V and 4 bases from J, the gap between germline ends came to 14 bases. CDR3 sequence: CASSLEGRGVYEQYF. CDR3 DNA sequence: TGTGCCAGCAGCTTAGAGGGCAGGGGGGTGTACGAGCAGTACTTC.

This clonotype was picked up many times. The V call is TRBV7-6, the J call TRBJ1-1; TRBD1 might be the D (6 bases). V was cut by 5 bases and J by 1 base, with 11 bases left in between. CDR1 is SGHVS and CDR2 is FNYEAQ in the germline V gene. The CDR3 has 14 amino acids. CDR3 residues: CASSPNRANTEAFF. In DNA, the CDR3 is TGTGCCAGCAGCCCGAACAGGGCGAACACTGAAGCTTTCTTT.

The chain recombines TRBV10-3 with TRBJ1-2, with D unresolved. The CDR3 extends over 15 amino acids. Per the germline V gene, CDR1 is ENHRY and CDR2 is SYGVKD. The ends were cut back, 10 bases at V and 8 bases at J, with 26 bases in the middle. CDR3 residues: CASGDGVPPFGGYTF. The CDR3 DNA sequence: TGTGCCAGCGGTGACGGGGTTCCCCCCTTCGGCGGCTACACCTTC.

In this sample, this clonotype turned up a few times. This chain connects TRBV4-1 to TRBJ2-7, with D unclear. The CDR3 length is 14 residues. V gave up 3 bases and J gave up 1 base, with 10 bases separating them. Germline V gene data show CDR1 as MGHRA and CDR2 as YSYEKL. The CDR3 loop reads CASSQLRLSYEQYF. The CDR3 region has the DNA TGCGCCAGCAGCCAGCTCCGACTTTCCTACGAGCAGTACTTC.

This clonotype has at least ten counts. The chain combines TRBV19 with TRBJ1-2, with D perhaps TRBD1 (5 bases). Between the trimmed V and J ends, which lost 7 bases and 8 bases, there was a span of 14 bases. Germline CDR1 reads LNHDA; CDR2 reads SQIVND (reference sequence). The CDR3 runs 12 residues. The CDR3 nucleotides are TGTGCCAGTATGGCAGGGTCTATCGGCTACACCTTC. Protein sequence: CASMAGSIGYTF.

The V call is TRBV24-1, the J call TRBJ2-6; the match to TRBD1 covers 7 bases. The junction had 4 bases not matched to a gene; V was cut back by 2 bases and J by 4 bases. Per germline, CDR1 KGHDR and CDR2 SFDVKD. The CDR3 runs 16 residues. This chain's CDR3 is CATSDSDRAGANVLTF. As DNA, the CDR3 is TGTGCCACCAGTGATTCCGACAGGGCCGGGGCCAACGTCCTGACTTTC.

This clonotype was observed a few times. DNA of the CDR3: TGCAGTGCTAGACCACTAGCGGACACCGGGGAGCTGTTTTTT. Its protein product is CSARPLADTGELFF. The chain is built from TRBV20-1 and TRBJ2-2, with 8 bases identical to TRBD2. The junction had 2 bases not matched to a gene; V was cut back by 2 bases and J by 3 bases. The CDR3 runs 14 residues. Germline assignment: CDR1 DFQATT and CDR2 SNEGSKA (reference sequence).

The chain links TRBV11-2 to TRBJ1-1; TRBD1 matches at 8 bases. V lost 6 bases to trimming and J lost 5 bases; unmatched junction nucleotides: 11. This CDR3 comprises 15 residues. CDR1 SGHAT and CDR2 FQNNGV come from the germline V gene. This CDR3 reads CASSYGAGGRTEAFF. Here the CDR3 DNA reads TGTGCCAGCAGTTACGGTGCAGGGGGCAGAACTGAAGCTTTCTTT. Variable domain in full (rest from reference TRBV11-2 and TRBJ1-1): EAGVAQSPRYKIIEKRQSVAFWCNPISGHATLYWYQQILGQGPKLLIQFQNNGVVDDSQLPKDRFSAERLKGVDSTLKIQPAKLEDSAVYLCASSYGAGGRTEAFFGQGTRLTVV.

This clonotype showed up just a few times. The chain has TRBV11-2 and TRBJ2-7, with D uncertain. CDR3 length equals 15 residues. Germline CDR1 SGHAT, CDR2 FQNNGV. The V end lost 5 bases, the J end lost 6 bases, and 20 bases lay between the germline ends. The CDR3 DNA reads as TGTGCCAGCAGCCAAGAGCGAACTTCATCTGGCGAGCAGTACTTC. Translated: CASSQERTSSGEQYF.

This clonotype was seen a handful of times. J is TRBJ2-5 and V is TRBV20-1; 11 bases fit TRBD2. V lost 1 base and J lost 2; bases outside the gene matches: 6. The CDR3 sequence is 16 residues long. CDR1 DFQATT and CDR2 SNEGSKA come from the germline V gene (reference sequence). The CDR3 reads CSARGLAGGLQETQYF. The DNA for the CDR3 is TGCAGTGCTAGAGGGCTAGCGGGGGGTTTACAAGAGACCCAGTACTTC.

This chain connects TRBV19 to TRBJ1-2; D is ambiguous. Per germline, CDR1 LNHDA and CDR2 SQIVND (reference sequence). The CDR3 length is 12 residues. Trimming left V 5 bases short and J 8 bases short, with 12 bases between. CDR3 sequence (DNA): TGTGCCAGTAGTCGGGCTCTCAGCGGCTACACCTTC. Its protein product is CASSRALSGYTF. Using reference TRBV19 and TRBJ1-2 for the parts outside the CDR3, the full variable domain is DGGITQSPKYLFRKEGQNVTLSCEQNLNHDAMYWYRQDPGQGLRLIYYSQIVNDFQKGDIAEGYSVSREKKESFPLTVTSAQKNPTAFYLCASSRALSGYTFGSGTRLTVV.

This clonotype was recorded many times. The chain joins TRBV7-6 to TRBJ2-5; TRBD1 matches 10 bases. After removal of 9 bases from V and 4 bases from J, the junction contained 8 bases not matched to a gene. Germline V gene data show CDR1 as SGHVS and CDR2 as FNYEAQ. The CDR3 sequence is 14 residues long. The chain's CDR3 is CASVRDRGPETQYF. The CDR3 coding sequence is TGTGCCAGTGTCCGGGACAGGGGTCCAGAGACCCAGTACTTC.

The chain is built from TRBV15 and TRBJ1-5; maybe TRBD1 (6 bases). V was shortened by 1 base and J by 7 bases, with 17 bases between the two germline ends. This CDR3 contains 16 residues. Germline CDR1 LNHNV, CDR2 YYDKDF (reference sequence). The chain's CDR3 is CATSRGPGGYEQPQHF. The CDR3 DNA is TGTGCCACCAGCAGAGGTCCGGGGGGCTACGAGCAGCCCCAGCATTTT.

The CDR3 spells CASSFHLGQGTYEQYF. CDR3 coding DNA: TGTGCCAGCAGCTTTCATCTAGGACAGGGAACCTACGAGCAGTACTTC. The rearrangement links TRBV7-9 to TRBJ2-7; 8 bases line up with TRBD1. V was clipped by 3 bases and J by 2 bases; unmatched bases: 9. The CDR3 totals 16 residues. Germline CDR1 reads SEHNR; CDR2 reads FQNEAQ (reference sequence).

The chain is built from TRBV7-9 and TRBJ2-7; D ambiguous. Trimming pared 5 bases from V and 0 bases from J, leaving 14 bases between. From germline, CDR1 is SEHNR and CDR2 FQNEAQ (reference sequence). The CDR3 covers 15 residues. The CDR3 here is CASSQVSDPSYEQYF. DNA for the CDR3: TGTGCCAGCAGCCAAGTTTCGGACCCCTCCTACGAGCAGTACTTC.

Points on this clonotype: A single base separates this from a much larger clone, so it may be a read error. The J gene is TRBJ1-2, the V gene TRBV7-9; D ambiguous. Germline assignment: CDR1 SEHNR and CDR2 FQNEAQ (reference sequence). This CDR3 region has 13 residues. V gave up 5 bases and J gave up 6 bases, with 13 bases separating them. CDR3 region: CASSRRAAHGYTF. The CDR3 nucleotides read TGTGCCAGCAGCCGGAGAGCCGCTCATGGCTACACCTTC. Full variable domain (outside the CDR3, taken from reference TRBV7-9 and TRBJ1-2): DTGVSQNPRHKITKRGQNVTFRCDPISEHNRLYWYRQTLGQGPEFLTYFQNEAQLEKSRLLSDRFSAERPKGSFSTLEIQRTEQGDSAMYLCASSRRAAHGYTFGSGTRLTVV.

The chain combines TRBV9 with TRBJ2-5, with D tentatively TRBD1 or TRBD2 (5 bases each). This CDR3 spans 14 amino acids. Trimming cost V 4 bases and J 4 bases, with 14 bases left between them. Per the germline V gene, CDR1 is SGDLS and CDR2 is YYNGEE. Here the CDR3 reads CASSPYRDGETQYF. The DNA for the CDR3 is TGTGCCAGCAGCCCGTACCGGGACGGAGAGACCCAGTACTTC.

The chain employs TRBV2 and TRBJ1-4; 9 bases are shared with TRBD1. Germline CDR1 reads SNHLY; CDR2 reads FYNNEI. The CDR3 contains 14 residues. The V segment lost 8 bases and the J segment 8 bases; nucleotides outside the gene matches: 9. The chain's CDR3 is CASARGGTGEKLFF. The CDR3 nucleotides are TGTGCCAGCGCCCGAGGGGGGACAGGGGAAAAACTGTTTTTT.

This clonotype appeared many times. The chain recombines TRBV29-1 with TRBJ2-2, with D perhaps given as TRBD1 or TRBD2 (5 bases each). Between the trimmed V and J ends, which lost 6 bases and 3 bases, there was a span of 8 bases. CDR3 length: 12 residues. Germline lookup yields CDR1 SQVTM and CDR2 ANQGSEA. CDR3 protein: CSVGDYTGELFF. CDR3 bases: TGCAGCGTGGGGGATTACACCGGGGAGCTGTTTTTT.

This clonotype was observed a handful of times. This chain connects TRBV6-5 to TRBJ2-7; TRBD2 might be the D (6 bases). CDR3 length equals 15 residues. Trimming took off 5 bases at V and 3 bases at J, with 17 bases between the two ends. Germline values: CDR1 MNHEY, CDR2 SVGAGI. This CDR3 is CASSNLGGKVYEQYF. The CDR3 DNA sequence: TGTGCCAGCAGTAACCTGGGGGGAAAGGTCTACGAGCAGTACTTC.

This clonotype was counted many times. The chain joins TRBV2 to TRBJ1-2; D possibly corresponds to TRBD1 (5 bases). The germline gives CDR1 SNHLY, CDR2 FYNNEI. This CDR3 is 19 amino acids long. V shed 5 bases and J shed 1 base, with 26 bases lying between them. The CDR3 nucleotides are TGTGCCAGCAGTTCCCCCCAGGGATACGGTGATCGGCATAACTATGGCTACACCTTC. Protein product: CASSSPQGYGDRHNYGYTF.

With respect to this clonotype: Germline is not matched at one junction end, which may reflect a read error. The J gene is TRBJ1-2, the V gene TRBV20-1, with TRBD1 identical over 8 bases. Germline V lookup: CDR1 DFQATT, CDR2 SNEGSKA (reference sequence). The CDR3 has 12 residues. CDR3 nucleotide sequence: TGCAGTGCTACAGGGGGCTACTATAGCTACACCTTC. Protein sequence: CSATGGYYSYTF.

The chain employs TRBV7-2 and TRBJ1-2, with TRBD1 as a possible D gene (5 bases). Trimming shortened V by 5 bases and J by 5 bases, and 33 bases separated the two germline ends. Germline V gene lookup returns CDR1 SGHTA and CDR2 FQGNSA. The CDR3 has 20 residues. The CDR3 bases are TGTGCCAGCAGCCCCCACCAGGGACTAGCGGGCAGTTCCAAGGGATATGGCTACACCTTC. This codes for CASSPHQGLAGSSKGYGYTF.